These 23 T cell receptor beta chains share one sample of origin, sequenced in a study of blood T cells in healthy people across ages. Primed by a sample-barcoded 5' primer and a J-beta primer mix, a second PCR proceeded for 7 to 11 cycles. TCRdb re-analysed the 5' RACE reads in MiXCR, keeping a single row per CDR3 protein. The repertoire holds 500,000 to 650,000 distinct CDR3 sequences, about 27% seen once, with 3% to 4% in the top ten. The data were also submitted as part of a second study, on T cells of mothers and their children.

The source material was blood. The receptors here all came from a boy aged 2 to 9 in good health.

The chain's CDR3 is CSVSEVGSNTEAFF. The CDR3 DNA follows: TGCAGCGTTTCAGAGGTGGGATCGAACACTGAAGCTTTCTTT. The chain has TRBV29-1 and TRBJ1-1; no firm D call. The germline CDR1 and CDR2 sequences are SQVTM and ANQGSEA. The CDR3 spans 14 residues. V lost 5 bases to trimming and J lost 1 base, with 14 bases between them.

This clonotype came up a few times. The chain couples TRBV27 to TRBJ2-5; the D call may be TRBD1 or TRBD2 (5 bases each). The J call is uncertain, as TRBJ2-7 better fits the DNA end. This CDR3 is built from 13 residues. CDR1 is MNHEY and CDR2 is SMNVEV in the germline V gene (reference sequence). The chain's CDR3 is CASSYRGRYEQYF. The CDR3 bases are TGTGCCAGCAGTTACCGGGGCCGCTACGAGCAGTACTTC.

The table lists this clonotype with a few counts. V and J are TRBV6-1 and TRBJ2-3; D gene uncertain. Per the germline V gene, CDR1 is MNHNS and CDR2 is SASEGT. The CDR3 spans 17 residues. V lost 3 bases to trimming and J lost 3 bases, with 19 bases between them. The CDR3 sequence: CASSDTLTVVETDTQYF. The DNA for the CDR3 is TGTGCCAGCAGTGACACCCTTACCGTGGTTGAGACAGATACGCAGTATTTT.

J is TRBJ2-7 and V is TRBV29-1; a weak D match, TRBD2 (7 bases). V lost 4 bases and J lost 4, with 11 bases in between. Per germline, CDR1 SQVTM and CDR2 ANQGSEA. This CDR3 has 12 residues. This CDR3 is CSVVQGGYEQYF. For the CDR3, the DNA is TGCAGCGTTGTACAGGGAGGGTACGAGCAGTACTTC.

In nucleotides, the CDR3 is TGTGCTAGTGGTTTGGTACCCCACAGGGACGAGCAGTACTTC. Protein sequence: CASGLVPHRDEQYF. The chain joins TRBV12-5 to TRBJ2-7; tentatively, D is TRBD1 (6 bases). The CDR3 runs to 14 residues. Germline loops: CDR1 LGHNT, CDR2 FRNRAP. Trimming stripped 0 bases from V and 5 bases from J, with 11 bases between.

In its sample, this clonotype was seen many times. The genes are TRBV7-6 and TRBJ2-4; the D is unclear. Trimming took off 3 bases at V and 3 bases at J, with 6 bases between the two ends. CDR1 and CDR2 from the germline V gene are SGHVS and FNYEAQ. The CDR3 length is 13 residues. This CDR3 reads CASSLGGKNIQYF. The DNA of the CDR3 is TGTGCCAGCAGCTTGGGTGGCAAAAACATTCAGTACTTC.

This clonotype has only a few counts. This sequence joins TRBV20-1 and TRBJ2-3, with D unclear. CDR1 is DFQATT and CDR2 is SNEGSKA in the germline V gene (reference sequence). V lost 5 bases to trimming and J lost 0 bases, with 9 bases between them. The CDR3 sequence is 13 residues long. CDR3 amino acids: CSAVETSTDTQYF. DNA of the CDR3: TGCAGTGCTGTGGAGACAAGCACAGATACGCAGTATTTT.

This clonotype was seen only a few times. The chain joins TRBV29-1 to TRBJ2-5, with TRBD1 matching 7 bases. This CDR3 is 12 amino acids long. Trimming removed 8 bases from V and 4 bases from J; junction bases left unmatched: 7. The germline gives CDR1 SQVTM, CDR2 ANQGSEA. The CDR3 loop is CSLIRTGETQYF. The CDR3 DNA follows: TGCAGCCTTATCCGGACAGGAGAGACCCAGTACTTC.

The rearrangement links TRBV18 to TRBJ2-1; a weak D match, TRBD2 (5 bases). The CDR3 spans 16 residues. Deletions cut 4 bases from V and 2 bases from J, with 15 bases between. Germline V gene sequence: CDR1 KGHSH, CDR2 LQKENI. The CDR3 nucleotides read TGTGCCAGCTCACATGAAGCGGACGAAGCCTACAATGAGCAGTTCTTC. Protein: CASSHEADEAYNEQFF.

This clonotype was observed a single time. V gene TRBV7-2 combines with J gene TRBJ2-5, with 7 bases aligning to TRBD1. Gene TRBJ2-7 matches the end of the DNA better, so the J call may be wrong. Germline CDR1 reads SGHTA; CDR2 reads FQGNSA. The CDR3 sequence is 16 residues long. CDR3 in amino acids: CASSLGLADRAYEQYF. DNA of the CDR3: TGTGCCAGCAGCTTAGGTCTGGCAGACAGGGCTTACGAGCAGTACTTC.

The chain couples TRBV6-6 to TRBJ2-5; D ambiguous. Germline values: CDR1 MNHNY, CDR2 SVGAGI (reference sequence). V lost 6 bases and J lost 4, with 9 bases in between. The CDR3 extends over 12 amino acids. In DNA, the CDR3 is TGTGCCAGCAGCCGTCAGCTAGAGACCCAGTACTTC. Protein sequence: CASSRQLETQYF.

V gene TRBV20-1 combines with J gene TRBJ2-1; maybe TRBD2 (5 bases). The length of the CDR3 is 12 residues. Per germline, CDR1 DFQATT and CDR2 SNEGSKA (reference sequence). V gave up 3 bases and J gave up 9 bases, with 12 bases separating them. The CDR3 sequence: CSARPASFEQFF. The CDR3 DNA reads as TGCAGTGCTAGGCCCGCTAGCTTTGAGCAGTTCTTC.

This clonotype was seen more than once but under ten times. The V call is TRBV6-1, the J call TRBJ2-4, with 11 bases matching TRBD2. The ends lost 6 bases at V and 3 bases at J; junction bases unmatched: 10. This CDR3 is 17 amino acids long. The V gene's germline CDR1 is MNHNS and CDR2 SASEGT. The DNA of the CDR3 is TGTGCCAGCAGCCGCGTAGCGGGGGGGCCGGGCAAAAACATTCAGTACTTC. Amino acid sequence: CASSRVAGGPGKNIQYF.

The chain couples TRBV7-9 to TRBJ2-5; D call uncertain. The CDR3 extends over 14 amino acids. V lost 3 bases to trimming and J lost 0 bases, with 8 bases between them. Per germline, CDR1 SEHNR and CDR2 FQNEAQ (reference sequence). The CDR3 here is CASSFAQNQETQYF. CDR3 nucleotides: TGTGCCAGCAGCTTCGCACAGAACCAAGAGACCCAGTACTTC.

A few counts support this clonotype. The junction shows a germline mismatch at one end, possibly a read error. The gene calls are TRBV20-1 and TRBJ2-5; 7 nucleotides agree with TRBD2. Germline V gene sequence: CDR1 DFQATT, CDR2 SNEGSKA (reference sequence). This CDR3 region has 12 residues. The CDR3 reads CSARVSGDRVSF. CDR3 DNA: TGCAGTGCTAGAGTGAGCGGGGACCGGGTCAGCTTC.

V and J are TRBV10-1 and TRBJ2-5, with 7 bases matching TRBD1. Germline V gene lookup returns CDR1 WNHNN and CDR2 SYGVQD (reference sequence). The CDR3 totals 15 residues. V shed 5 bases, J shed 4 bases, and the junction held 10 bases outside the gene matches. The CDR3 DNA sequence: TGCGCCAGCAGTAAAACGACAGGGCCAGGAGAGACCCAGTACTTC. The encoded protein is CASSKTTGPGETQYF.

The chain employs TRBV5-6 and TRBJ2-7; tentatively, D is TRBD1 (7 bases). V dropped 7 bases and J dropped 1 base, with 15 bases sitting between them. Germline lookup yields CDR1 SGHDT and CDR2 YYEEEE. The CDR3 extends over 14 amino acids. CDR3 coding DNA: TGTGCCAGCGGCCGGGCAGGGGGGTCCTACGAGCAGTACTTC. Residues: CASGRAGGSYEQYF.

In its sample, this clonotype was seen a few times. This rearrangement joins TRBV27 to TRBJ2-1; D gene ambiguous. Trimming shortened V by 0 bases and J by 8 bases, and 11 bases separated the two germline ends. This CDR3 spans 14 amino acids. CDR1 and CDR2 (germline): MNHEY, SMNVEV (reference sequence). CDR3 DNA sequence: TGTGCCAGCAGTTTATCGTTAAGAGGTGATGAGCAGTTCTTC. Translating it yields CASSLSLRGDEQFF.

A remark on this clonotype: An end of the junction does not agree with germline; a read error may underlie this. V usage is TRBV5-1 and J usage is TRBJ2-5; D is uncertain. Germline V gene sequence: CDR1 SGHRS, CDR2 YFSETQ. The CDR3 extends over 13 amino acids. DNA of the CDR3: TGCGCCAGCAGAAGGCGGAGCCAAGAGAGCCAGTACTTC. Translated: CASRRRSQESQYF.

This clonotype showed up many times. The chain couples TRBV4-1 to TRBJ2-1; 9 nucleotides align to TRBD2. V shed 0 bases and J 9 bases; nucleotides not matched to a gene: 9. Germline CDR1 MGHRA, CDR2 YSYEKL. The CDR3 has 16 residues. The CDR3 reads CASSQESGGPQGEQFF. DNA for the CDR3: TGCGCCAGCAGCCAAGAGAGCGGGGGGCCCCAGGGTGAGCAGTTCTTC.

This clonotype was seen only a few times. The V and J genes are TRBV6-1 and TRBJ2-5; the match to TRBD2 covers 9 bases. The J call is in doubt because the DNA end fits TRBJ2-7 better. From germline, CDR1 is MNHNS and CDR2 SASEGT. This CDR3 has 15 amino acids. CDR3 amino acids: CASSEYGGRAYEQYF. CDR3 DNA sequence: TGTGCCAGCAGTGAATACGGCGGGAGGGCCTACGAGCAGTACTTC.

CDR3 loop: CASSLLDRFSYEQYF. The CDR3 nucleotides are TGCGCCAGCAGCTTACTGGACAGGTTCTCCTACGAGCAGTACTTC. This chain joins TRBV5-1 and TRBJ2-7; 7 bases agree with TRBD1. The CDR3 is made up of 15 amino acids. Germline-derived CDR1 and CDR2 are SGHRS and YFSETQ. V trimming: 2 bases; J trimming: 0 bases; junction bases outside the gene matches: 5. The variable domain in full, with the rest retrieved from reference TRBV5-1 and TRBJ2-7, is KAGVTQTPRYLIKTRGQQVTLSCSPISGHRSVSWYQQTPGQGLQFLFEYFSETQRNKGNFPGRFSGRQFSNSRSEMNVSTLELGDSALYLCASSLLDRFSYEQYFGPGTRLTVT.

The chain couples TRBV5-1 to TRBJ2-5; 7 positions match TRBD1. The J call may be in error: the DNA end matches TRBJ2-7 better. CDR3 size: 16 residues. Germline V gene lookup returns CDR1 SGHRS and CDR2 YFSETQ. CDR3 loop: CASSFPQGTNSYEQYF. The DNA of the CDR3 is TGCGCCAGCAGCTTCCCACAGGGGACGAACTCCTACGAGCAGTACTTC.